One and the same sample provided the 19 T cell receptor beta chains below, sequenced in a study of T-cell memory formation after mild COVID-19. TCRdb independently ran MiXCR on the 5' RACE reads; one entry per CDR3 protein. This sample has about 360,000 distinct CDR3 sequences, with roughly 13% found just once. Sequencing used PBMCs or a T cell subset sorted from them (not recorded which). These receptors were obtained from a man younger than 35 who had mild COVID-19 (a few samples of this study predate the infection). Cell type and time point are not known.

This clonotype came up a few times. The V and J genes are TRBV7-3 and TRBJ1-1; 9 bases align to TRBD1. This CDR3 is built from 14 residues. Trimming cost V 5 bases and J 5 bases; bases outside gene matches: 6. Looked up from germline, CDR1 is SGHTA and CDR2 is FQGTGA. CDR3 DNA: TGTGCCAGCAGCATCTCAGGACAGGGGACTGAAGCTTTCTTT. This sequence encodes CASSISGQGTEAFF.

A few counts support this clonotype. The J gene is TRBJ2-7, the V gene TRBV6-5; 7 positions agree with TRBD1. The CDR3 covers 14 residues. J gave up 4 bases and V 2 bases, and 5 bases lay outside the gene matches. Germline CDR1 MNHEY, CDR2 SVGAGI. CDR3 DNA sequence: TGTGCCAGCAGTTACGCCCAGGGGGAGTACGAGCAGTACTTC. Amino acids: CASSYAQGEYEQYF.

This clonotype has a handful of counts. The chain recombines TRBV6-2 or TRBV6-3 with TRBJ2-3; possible D gene TRBD2, 6 bases. The CDR3 has 12 amino acids. Trimming removed 5 bases at V and 5 bases at J, with 8 bases between. CDR1 and CDR2 (germline): MNHEY, SVGEGT. The CDR3 DNA follows: TGTGCCAGCAGTCTGACTAGAGATACGCAGTATTTT. Its protein is CASSLTRDTQYF.

This clonotype was picked up a small number of times. V usage is TRBV11-2 and J usage is TRBJ2-1; 9 bases map to TRBD2. The CDR3 spans 17 residues. The V gene's germline CDR1 is SGHAT and CDR2 FQNNGV. The J segment lost 5 bases and the V segment lost 2 bases, leaving 10 bases of the junction unmatched. The CDR3 spells CASSLRLAGNHHNEQFF. In DNA, the CDR3 is TGTGCCAGCAGCTTAAGGCTAGCGGGGAATCACCACAATGAGCAGTTCTTC.

The chain has TRBV29-1 and TRBJ2-7, with 7 positions matching TRBD1. V shed 3 bases, J shed 2 bases, and the junction held 4 bases outside the gene matches. CDR1 is SQVTM, CDR2 ANQGSEA, per germline. The CDR3 contains 13 residues. The CDR3 DNA reads TGCAGCGTTGAGACAGGGCCTACCTACGAGCAGTACTTC. Translation: CSVETGPTYEQYF.

This sequence joins TRBV5-5 and TRBJ2-3; possibly TRBD1 for D (6 bases). V gave up 5 bases and J gave up 6 bases, with 13 bases separating them. The V gene's germline CDR1 is SGHKS and CDR2 YYEKEE (reference sequence). CDR3 length equals 13 residues. The CDR3 coding sequence is TGTGCCAGCAGTTTCCCAAGGGGGGATACGCAGTATTTT. Translated: CASSFPRGDTQYF.

The rearrangement joins TRBV4-1 to TRBJ2-5; weak D call: TRBD2 (5 bases). Germline CDR1 MGHRA, CDR2 YSYEKL. The CDR3 totals 15 residues. V was shortened by 9 bases and J by 4 bases, with 21 bases between the two germline ends. The CDR3 is CASDPGILSGETQYF. The DNA for the CDR3 is TGCGCCAGTGACCCGGGAATCTTGAGTGGAGAGACCCAGTACTTC.

The chain has TRBV5-1 and TRBJ2-3, with 9 bases that match TRBD2. The CDR3 covers 16 residues. CDR1 and CDR2 (germline): SGHRS, YFSETQ. V was clipped by 0 bases and J by 2 bases; unmatched bases: 4. CDR3 loop: CASSLASGGHTDTQYF. DNA for the CDR3: TGCGCCAGCAGCTTGGCCAGCGGGGGGCACACAGATACGCAGTATTTT. Full variable domain (rest looked up from reference TRBV5-1 and TRBJ2-3): KAGVTQTPRYLIKTRGQQVTLSCSPISGHRSVSWYQQTPGQGLQFLFEYFSETQRNKGNFPGRFSGRQFSNSRSEMNVSTLELGDSALYLCASSLASGGHTDTQYFGPGTRLTVL.

The genes are TRBV15 and TRBJ2-2, with D perhaps TRBD1 (5 bases). Trimming removed 1 base from V and 5 bases from J, with 14 bases in between. From germline, CDR1 is LNHNV and CDR2 YYDKDF (reference sequence). The CDR3 spans 16 residues. CDR3 nucleotides: TGTGCCACCAGCAGAGTAGGTGGGGCCGGAACCGGGGAGCTGTTTTTT. The encoded protein is CATSRVGGAGTGELFF.

This clonotype was seen repeatedly, ten times or more. The V call is TRBV12-3 or TRBV12-4, the J call TRBJ2-5; tentative D call: TRBD1 (6 bases). V lost 5 bases and J lost 1, with 14 bases in between. This CDR3 is 15 amino acids long. CDR3 DNA: TGTGCCAGCAGTCTCCCCCGACAGGCCCAAGAGACCCAGTACTTC. Translation: CASSLPRQAQETQYF.

CDR3 amino acids: CASKGFGANVLTF. In nucleotides, the CDR3 is TGTGCCAGCAAAGGGTTTGGGGCCAACGTCCTGACTTTC. The chain is built from TRBV5-6 and TRBJ2-6; D ambiguous. Germline CDR1 is SGHDT and CDR2 is YYEEEE. Trimming cost V 6 bases and J 3 bases, with 7 bases left between them. The CDR3 consists of 13 residues.

Only a few counts were recorded for this clonotype. The chain carries TRBV7-6 and TRBJ2-1; D may correspond to TRBD1 or TRBD2 (6 bases each). Germline V gives CDR1 SGHVS, CDR2 FNYEAQ. Trimming cost V 1 base and J 9 bases, with 13 bases left between them. The CDR3 sequence is 14 residues long. CDR3 protein: CASSLGGAGGEQFF. The CDR3 coding sequence is TGTGCCAGCAGCTTAGGGGGGGCCGGCGGTGAGCAGTTCTTC.

This rearrangement joins TRBV24-1 to TRBJ2-5, with TRBD1 identical over 9 bases. The length of the CDR3 is 15 residues. Losses at the gene ends were 3 bases for V and 5 bases for J; bases not matched to a gene: 6. Germline values: CDR1 KGHDR, CDR2 SFDVKD. The chain's CDR3 is CATSDGDRVGETQYF. CDR3 sequence (DNA): TGTGCCACCAGTGATGGGGACAGGGTGGGGGAGACCCAGTACTTC.

In this sample, this clonotype turned up a few times. The V and J genes are TRBV7-6 and TRBJ2-7, with TRBD2 identical over 15 bases. Losses at the gene ends were 5 bases for V and 6 bases for J; bases not matched to a gene: 8. CDR1 is SGHVS, CDR2 FNYEAQ, per germline. The CDR3 is 16 amino acids. The chain's CDR3 is CASSRTSGGALGEQYF. CDR3 sequence (DNA): TGTGCCAGCAGCCGGACTAGCGGGGGGGCCCTGGGCGAGCAGTACTTC.

This chain joins TRBV29-1 and TRBJ2-3; possibly TRBD1 for D (6 bases). Trimming left V 4 bases short and J 4 bases short, with 12 bases between. The germline gives CDR1 SQVTM, CDR2 ANQGSEA. The CDR3 runs 13 residues. The CDR3 DNA is TGCAGCGTTGCAGGGGTAGGTCCAGATACGCAGTATTTT. This encodes CSVAGVGPDTQYF.

The rearrangement links TRBV7-2 to TRBJ2-3; TRBD2 aligns across 11 bases. With 7 bases clipped from V and 9 bases from J, the junction kept 9 bases outside the gene matches. From germline, CDR1 is SGHTA and CDR2 FQGNSA. The length of the CDR3 is 14 residues. CDR3 sequence reads: CASNDSGGARTQYF. The CDR3 bases are TGTGCCAGCAACGATAGCGGGGGGGCCCGGACGCAGTATTTT.

This clonotype was recorded at least ten times. The rearrangement uses TRBV5-1 and TRBJ2-3; tentatively, D is TRBD1 (6 bases). The CDR3 extends over 18 amino acids. Trimming took off 0 bases at V and 4 bases at J, with 21 bases between the two ends. CDR1 and CDR2 from the germline V gene are SGHRS and YFSETQ. Here the CDR3 reads CASSLALRTVSTPDTQYF. DNA for the CDR3: TGCGCCAGCAGCTTGGCCCTACGGACAGTCTCCACCCCAGATACGCAGTATTTT.

The chain couples TRBV5-1 to TRBJ2-3, with D unclear. V was cut by 7 bases and J by 2 bases, with 11 bases left in between. Germline loops: CDR1 SGHRS, CDR2 YFSETQ. This CDR3 contains 13 residues. This chain's CDR3 is CASHTRPTDTQYF. The CDR3 DNA sequence: TGCGCCAGCCACACCAGGCCCACAGATACGCAGTATTTT.

This clonotype was counted only a few times. The J gene is TRBJ1-2, the V gene TRBV30; D gene unclear. Trimming cost V 0 bases and J 8 bases, with 7 bases left between them. The CDR3 covers 11 residues. Germline loops: CDR1 GTSNPN, CDR2 SVGIG (reference sequence). The CDR3 DNA reads TGTGCCTGGAGTGTACTAGGGGGCTACACCTTC. Translating gives CAWSVLGGYTF.